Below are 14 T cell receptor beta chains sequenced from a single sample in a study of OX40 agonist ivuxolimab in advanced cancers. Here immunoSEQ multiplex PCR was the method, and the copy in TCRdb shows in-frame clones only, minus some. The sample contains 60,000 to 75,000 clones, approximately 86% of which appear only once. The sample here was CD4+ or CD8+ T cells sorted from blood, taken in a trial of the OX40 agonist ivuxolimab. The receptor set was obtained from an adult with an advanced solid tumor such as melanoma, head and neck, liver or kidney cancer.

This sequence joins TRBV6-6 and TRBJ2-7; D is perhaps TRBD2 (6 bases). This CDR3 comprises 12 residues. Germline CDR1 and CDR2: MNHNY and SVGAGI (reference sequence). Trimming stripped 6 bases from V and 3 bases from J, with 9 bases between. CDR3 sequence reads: CASSKGGYEQYF. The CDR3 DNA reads TGTGCCAGCAGCAAGGGAGGCTACGAGCAGTACTTC.

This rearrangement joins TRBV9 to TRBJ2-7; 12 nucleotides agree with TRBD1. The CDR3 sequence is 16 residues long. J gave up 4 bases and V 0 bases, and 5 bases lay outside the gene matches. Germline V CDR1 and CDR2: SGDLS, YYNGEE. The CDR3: CASSVAAGQGAYEQYF. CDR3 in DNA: TGTGCCAGCAGCGTAGCGGCGGGACAGGGGGCTTACGAGCAGTACTTC.

The CDR3 loop is CASSPTTGQGTEAFF. In nucleotides, the CDR3 is TGTGCCAGCTCTCCAACCACGGGACAGGGCACTGAAGCTTTCTTT. The chain joins TRBV18 to TRBJ1-1; TRBD1 agrees at 9 bases. There are 15 residues in the CDR3. Germline-derived CDR1 and CDR2 are KGHSH and LQKENI. Unmatched junction bases numbered 9, after V lost 6 bases and J lost 4 bases. Together with reference TRBV18 and TRBJ1-1, the CDR3 gives the full variable domain: NAGVMQNPRHLVRRRGQEARLRCSPMKGHSHVYWYRQLPEEGLKFMVYLQKENIIDESGMPKERFSAEFPKEGPSILRIQQVVRGDSAAYFCASSPTTGQGTEAFFGQGTRLTVV.

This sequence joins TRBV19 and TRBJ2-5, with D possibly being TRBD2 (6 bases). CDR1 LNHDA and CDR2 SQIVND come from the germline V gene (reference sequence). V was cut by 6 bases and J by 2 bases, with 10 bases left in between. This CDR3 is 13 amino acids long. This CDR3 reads CASRGGKQETQYF. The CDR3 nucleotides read TGTGCCAGTAGGGGGGGAAAGCAAGAGACCCAGTACTTC.

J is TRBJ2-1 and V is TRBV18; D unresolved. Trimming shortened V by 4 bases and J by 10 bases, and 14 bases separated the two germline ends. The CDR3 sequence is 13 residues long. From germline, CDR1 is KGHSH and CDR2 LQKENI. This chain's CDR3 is CASSLGVLGEQFF. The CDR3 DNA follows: TGTGCCAGCTCACTAGGAGTGCTCGGCGAGCAGTTCTTC.

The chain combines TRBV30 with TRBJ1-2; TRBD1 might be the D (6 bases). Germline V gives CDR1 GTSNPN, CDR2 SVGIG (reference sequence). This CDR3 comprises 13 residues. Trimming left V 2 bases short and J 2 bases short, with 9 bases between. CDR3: CAWSYRENYGYTF. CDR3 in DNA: TGTGCCTGGAGTTACAGGGAGAACTATGGCTACACCTTC.

CDR3 nucleotides: TGTGCCTGGAGTGGGCTCGAGAGGGCTGAAGCTTTCTTT. Translating it yields CAWSGLERAEAFF. V is TRBV30 and J is TRBJ1-1; the D is unclear. Germline CDR1 GTSNPN, CDR2 SVGIG (reference sequence). There are 13 residues in the CDR3. The ends were cut back, 1 base at V and 6 bases at J, with 12 bases in the middle.

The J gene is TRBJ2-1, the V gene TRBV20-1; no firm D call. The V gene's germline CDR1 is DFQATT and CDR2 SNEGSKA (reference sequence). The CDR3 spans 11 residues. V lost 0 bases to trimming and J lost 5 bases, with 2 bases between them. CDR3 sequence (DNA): TGCAGTGCTAGAGAGGACAATGAGCAGTTCTTC. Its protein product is CSAREDNEQFF.

CDR3 sequence: CASSLDQVGASNYGYTF. For the CDR3, the DNA is TGTGCCAGCAGCTTAGATCAAGTAGGGGCCTCTAACTATGGCTACACCTTC. The chain is built from TRBV7-2 and TRBJ1-2; D is possibly TRBD1 (5 bases). Germline V gives CDR1 SGHTA, CDR2 FQGNSA. Trimming took off 1 base at V and 0 bases at J, with 15 bases between the two ends. The CDR3 runs to 17 residues.

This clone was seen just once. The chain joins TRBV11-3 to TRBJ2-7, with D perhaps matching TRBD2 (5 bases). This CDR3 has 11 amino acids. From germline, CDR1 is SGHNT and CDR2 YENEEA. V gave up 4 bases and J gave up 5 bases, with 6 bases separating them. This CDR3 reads CASSSGDEQYF. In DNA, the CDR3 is TGTGCCAGCAGCTCCGGGGACGAGCAGTACTTC. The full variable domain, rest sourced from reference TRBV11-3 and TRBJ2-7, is EAGVVQSPRYKIIEKKQPVAFWCNPISGHNTLYWYLQNLGQGPELLIRYENEEAVDDSQLPKDRFSAERLKGVDSTLKIQPAELGDSAVYLCASSSGDEQYFGPGTRLTVT.

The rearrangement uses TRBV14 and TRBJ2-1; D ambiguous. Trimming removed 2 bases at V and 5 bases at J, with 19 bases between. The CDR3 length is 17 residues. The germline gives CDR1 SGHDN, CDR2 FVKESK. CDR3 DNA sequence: TGTGCCAGCAGCCAATTCGGCAACGGGCTTAGGGACAATGAGCAGTTCTTC. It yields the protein CASSQFGNGLRDNEQFF.

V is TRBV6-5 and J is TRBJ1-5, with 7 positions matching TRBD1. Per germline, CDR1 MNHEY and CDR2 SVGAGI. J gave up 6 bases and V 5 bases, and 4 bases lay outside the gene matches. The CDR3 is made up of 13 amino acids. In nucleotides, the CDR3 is TGTGCCAGCAGTAACGACAGGGTTCAGCCCCAGCATTTT. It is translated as CASSNDRVQPQHF.

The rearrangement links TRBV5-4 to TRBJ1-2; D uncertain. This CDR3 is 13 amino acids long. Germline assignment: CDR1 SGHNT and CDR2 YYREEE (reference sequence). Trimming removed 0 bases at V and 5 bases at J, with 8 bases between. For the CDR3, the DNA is TGTGCCAGCAGCTTGGTTCGGACTTATGGCTACACCTTC. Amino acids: CASSLVRTYGYTF.

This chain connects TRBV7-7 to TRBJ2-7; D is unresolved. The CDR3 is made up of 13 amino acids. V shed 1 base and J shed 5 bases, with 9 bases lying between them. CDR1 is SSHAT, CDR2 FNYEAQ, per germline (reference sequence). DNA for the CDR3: TGTGCCAGCAGCTTAGGACTTTCCAACGAGCAGTACTTC. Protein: CASSLGLSNEQYF.